This is a list of T cell receptor beta chains from one sample in a study of beta chain features in type 1 diabetes. The protocol was immunoSEQ multiplex PCR, while the TCRdb copy is restricted to in-frame clones and leaves out a portion. The sample lists 40,000 to 55,000 clones; around 45% were seen once. Sequencing was carried out using stem cell memory CD4+ T cells from blood. Receptor source: a man aged 25-45 years with type 1 diabetes. Both conserved end residues are part of each CDR3. Fields, in order: clone size, V gene, J gene, D gene, CDR3 protein, CDR3 DNA. The D gene is left open where the match is weak. Size values are once, few and many counts, or a class for expanded clones, and some rows have none.

few,TRBV11-2,TRBJ2-2,-,CASSPPNTGELFF,TGTGCCAGCAGCCCTCCGAACACCGGGGAGCTGTTTTTT
-,TRBV9,TRBJ2-1,-,CASSVAFHNEQFF,TGTGCCAGCAGCGTAGCTTTTCACAATGAGCAGTTCTTC
once,TRBV19,TRBJ1-5,-,CASSMGGGLNQPQHF,TGTGCCAGTAGTATGGGCGGAGGTTTAAATCAGCCCCAGCATTTT
-,TRBV2,TRBJ1-5,TRBD1,CASSDRVNQPQHF,TGTGCCAGCAGCGACAGGGTCAATCAGCCCCAGCATTTT
-,TRBV19,TRBJ1-2,TRBD1,CASSMDDRANYGYTF,TGTGCCAGTAGTATGGACGACAGGGCTAACTATGGCTACACCTTC
-,TRBV6-1,TRBJ2-7,TRBD2,CASSEWGGMDYEQYF,TGTGCCAGCAGTGAATGGGGGGGTATGGACTACGAGCAGTACTTC
few,TRBV5-4,TRBJ2-7,-,CASSWPTGTEQYF,TGTGCCAGCAGCTGGCCAACAGGGACGGAACAGTACTTC
-,TRBV6-5,TRBJ1-5,-,CASSYAGNNQPQHF,TGTGCCAGCAGTTACGCCGGTAACAATCAGCCCCAGCATTTT
-,TRBV27,TRBJ2-1,TRBD2,CASSSSFSGSVLSNEQFF,TGTGCCAGCAGCTCCTCCTTTAGCGGGAGCGTGCTTAGCAATGAGCAGTTCTTC
few,TRBV27,TRBJ2-7,-,CASSPSGMAFYEQYF,TGTGCCAGCAGTCCGTCCGGGATGGCCTTCTACGAGCAGTACTTC
once,TRBV7-8,TRBJ2-3,TRBD2,CASSWTSVADTQYF,TGTGCCAGCAGCTGGACTAGCGTGGCAGATACGCAGTATTTT
many,TRBV29-1,TRBJ2-3,-,CSVSSGPSTDTQYF,TGCAGCGTCTCCAGCGGTCCTAGCACAGATACGCAGTATTTT
few,TRBV2,TRBJ2-7,TRBD2,CASRLPSGGAYEQYF,TGTGCCAGCAGGCTCCCTAGCGGCGGAGCCTACGAGCAGTACTTC
-,TRBV6-6,TRBJ2-1,TRBD2,CASRGPSGRGEQFF,TGTGCCAGCAGGGGCCCTAGCGGGAGAGGAGAGCAGTTCTTC
-,TRBV7-3,TRBJ2-6,-,CASRAGTGANVLTF,TGTGCCAGCAGAGCAGGCACTGGGGCCAACGTCCTGACTTTC
-,TRBV5-4,TRBJ2-1,TRBD2,CASSSYSGSRNEQFF,TGTGCCAGCAGCTCTTATAGCGGGTCCCGCAATGAGCAGTTCTTC
-,TRBV7-2,TRBJ1-1,-,CASSRQGTGTEAFF,TGTGCCAGCAGCCGCCAGGGGACGGGGACTGAAGCTTTCTTT
-,TRBV7-8,TRBJ1-1,TRBD1,CASSLAGQGTEAFF,TGTGCCAGCAGCTTAGCCGGACAGGGTACTGAAGCTTTCTTT
few,TRBV6-1,TRBJ1-5,TRBD1,CASSLQGGQPQHF,TGTGCCAGCAGCCTACAGGGGGGTCAGCCCCAGCATTTT
few,TRBV5-1,TRBJ2-7,TRBD1,CASSNFGTGEGYEQYF,TGCGCCAGCAGCAACTTCGGGACAGGGGAGGGCTACGAGCAGTACTTC
few,TRBV18,TRBJ2-1,TRBD1,CASSPGQGGNNEQFF,TGTGCCAGCTCACCGGGACAGGGGGGAAACAATGAGCAGTTCTTC
-,TRBV6-4,TRBJ1-4,-,CASTNFGRLEKLFF,TGTGCCAGCACCAATTTCGGCAGGCTTGAAAAACTGTTTTTT
-,TRBV5-1,TRBJ1-1,-,CASRRQDATEAFF,TGCGCCAGCAGACGGCAGGATGCCACTGAAGCTTTCTTT
-,TRBV5-1,TRBJ2-7,-,CASSLDLGPMVGQYF,TGCGCCAGCAGCTTGGATCTAGGCCCGATGGTGGGGCAGTACTTC
few,TRBV7-9,TRBJ1-2,-,CASRNSNYGYTF,TGTGCCAGCAGGAACTCTAACTATGGCTACACCTTC
-,TRBV28,TRBJ2-5,TRBD2,CASSLALAVTQETQYF,TGTGCCAGCAGTTTAGCCCTAGCGGTTACCCAAGAGACCCAGTACTTC
few,TRBV7-2,TRBJ1-2,TRBD1,CASSSPGQGVRGYTF,TGTGCCAGCAGCTCACCGGGACAGGGGGTACGTGGCTACACCTTC
-,TRBV28,TRBJ2-7,-,CASSFPAALEQYF,TGTGCCAGCAGTTTCCCAGCGGCCCTCGAGCAGTACTTC
-,TRBV9,TRBJ2-7,TRBD2,CASSPGTGTSGGYEQYF,TGTGCCAGCAGCCCTGGAACCGGGACTAGCGGGGGATACGAGCAGTACTTC
few,TRBV7-9,TRBJ2-3,TRBD1,CASSWDRDTQYF,TGTGCCAGCAGCTGGGACAGGGATACGCAGTATTTT
-,TRBV6-6,TRBJ2-4,-,CASSSVGLAKNIQYF,TGTGCCAGCAGTTCGGTCGGGTTAGCCAAAAACATTCAGTACTTC
-,TRBV27,TRBJ2-7,-,CASSLRAGFPYEQYF,TGTGCCAGCAGTTTAAGGGCGGGGTTCCCCTACGAGCAGTACTTC
-,TRBV25-1,TRBJ2-2,TRBD2,CASSEWRGGTGELFF,TGTGCCAGCAGTGAATGGCGGGGGGGGACCGGGGAGCTGTTTTTT
few,TRBV18,TRBJ2-6,-,CASSGRANVLTF,TGTGCCAGCTCCGGTCGGGCCAACGTCCTGACTTTC
-,TRBV7-2,TRBJ1-5,TRBD1,CASSYRGGNQPQHF,TGTGCCAGCAGCTACAGGGGTGGCAATCAGCCCCAGCATTTT
few,TRBV30,TRBJ2-1,-,CAWSRADSGGNEQFF,TGTGCCTGGAGTAGAGCGGACTCGGGCGGCAATGAGCAGTTCTTC
few,TRBV5-8,TRBJ1-2,TRBD1,CASRYPGTERYGYTF,TGTGCCAGCAGATATCCCGGGACAGAGCGCTATGGCTACACCTTC
few,TRBV5-1,TRBJ1-2,-,CASSLVRQYYGYTF,TGCGCCAGCAGCTTGGTACGACAGTACTATGGCTACACCTTC
few,TRBV9,TRBJ2-2,-,CASSVVSGTGELFF,TGTGCCAGCAGCGTAGTTAGCGGCACCGGGGAGCTGTTTTTT
-,TRBV18,TRBJ2-7,-,CASSPYRVDEQYF,TGTGCCAGCTCACCGTACAGGGTAGACGAGCAGTACTTC
few,TRBV27,TRBJ2-5,TRBD1,CASSALQGPQETQYF,TGTGCCAGCAGTGCGTTACAGGGGCCGCAAGAGACCCAGTACTTC
few,TRBV28,TRBJ1-2,-,CASSFSYYGYTF,TGTGCCAGCAGTTTTTCTTACTATGGCTACACCTTC
-,TRBV5-6,TRBJ2-1,TRBD2,CASSRIMTSFGEQFF,TGTGCCAGCAGCCGGATCATGACTAGCTTCGGGGAGCAGTTCTTC
-,TRBV7-9,TRBJ1-4,-,CASSPFAGGGEKLFF,TGTGCCAGCAGCCCCTTTGCGGGGGGCGGTGAAAAACTGTTTTTT
-,TRBV7-2,TRBJ1-2,-,CASSPGPNYGYTF,TGTGCCAGCAGCCCCGGTCCTAACTATGGCTACACCTTC